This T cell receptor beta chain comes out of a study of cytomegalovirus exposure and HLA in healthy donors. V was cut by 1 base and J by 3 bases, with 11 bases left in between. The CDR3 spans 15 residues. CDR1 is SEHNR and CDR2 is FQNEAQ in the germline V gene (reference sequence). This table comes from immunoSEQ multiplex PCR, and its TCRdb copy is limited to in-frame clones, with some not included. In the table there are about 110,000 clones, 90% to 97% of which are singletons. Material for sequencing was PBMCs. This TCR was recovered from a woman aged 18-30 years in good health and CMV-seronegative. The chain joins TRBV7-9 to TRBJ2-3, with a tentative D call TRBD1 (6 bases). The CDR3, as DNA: TGTGCCAGCAGCTTAGGGGTGAGGGGGACAGATACGCAGTATTTT. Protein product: CASSLGVRGTDTQYF.